The following is a T cell receptor beta chain sequence with its context. These data belong to a study of blood T cell repertoires in COVID-19. Study as a whole: Sites across the United States, Italy and Spain contributed samples from acute and convalescent COVID-19. T cells, B-cell-depleted T cells, or PBMCs provided the cDNA or gDNA that served as material.

This CDR3 comprises 15 residues. The germline gives CDR1 LGHDT, CDR2 YNNKEL (reference sequence). V was clipped by 2 bases and J by 6 bases, with 16 bases between them. In the authors' methods: Reference gene primer amplification gave nucleated cell count estimates. Assay: immunoSEQ multiplex PCR; the TCRdb copy retains only in-frame clones and omits some. V and J calls and clone size are given by that table; D and trimming were obtained from the DNA. The repertoire holds about 270,000 clones, with roughly 86% as singletons. The chain employs TRBV3-1 (or the pseudogene TRBV3-2) and TRBJ1-2; possible D gene TRBD1, 5 bases. The receptor was derived from a man aged 35-49 years with active or convalescent COVID-19. Sequencing used peripheral blood. The CDR3 here is CASSQRGRERNGYTF. The CDR3 DNA reads as TGTGCCAGCAGCCAAAGGGGAAGGGAACGCAATGGCTACACCTTC.